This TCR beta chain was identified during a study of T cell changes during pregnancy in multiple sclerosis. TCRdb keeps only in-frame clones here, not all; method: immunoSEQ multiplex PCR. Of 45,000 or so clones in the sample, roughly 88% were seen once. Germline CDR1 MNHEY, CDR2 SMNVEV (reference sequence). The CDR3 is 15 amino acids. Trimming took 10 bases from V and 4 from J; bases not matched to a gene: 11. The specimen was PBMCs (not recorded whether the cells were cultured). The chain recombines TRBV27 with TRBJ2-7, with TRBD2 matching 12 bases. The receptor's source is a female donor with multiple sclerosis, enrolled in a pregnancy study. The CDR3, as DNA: TGTGCCACCGCAACACCGACTAGCGGGAGTTACGAGCAGTACTTC. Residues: CATATPTSGSYEQYF.